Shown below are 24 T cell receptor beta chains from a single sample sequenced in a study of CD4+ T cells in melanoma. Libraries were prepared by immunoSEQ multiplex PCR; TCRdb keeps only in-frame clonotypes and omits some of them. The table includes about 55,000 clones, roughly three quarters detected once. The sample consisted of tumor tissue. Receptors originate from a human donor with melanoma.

CDR3 nucleotides: TGTGCCAGCAGCTTAGTCGGGGGCGCCGGGGAGCTGTTTTTT. As protein: CASSLVGGAGELFF. The chain recombines TRBV11-2 with TRBJ2-2; D may be TRBD1 or TRBD2 (6 bases each). The length of the CDR3 is 14 residues. V dropped 1 base and J dropped 6 bases, with 9 bases sitting between them. Germline values: CDR1 SGHAT, CDR2 FQNNGV.

For the CDR3, the DNA is TGTGCCAGCAGCTTGTGGCCAGATGGGACTGAAGCTTTCTTT. It codes for CASSLWPDGTEAFF. The V call is TRBV11-3, the J call TRBJ1-1; the D is unclear. Trimming shortened V by 3 bases and J by 5 bases, and 13 bases separated the two germline ends. This CDR3 comprises 14 residues. Germline CDR1 is SGHNT and CDR2 is YENEEA.

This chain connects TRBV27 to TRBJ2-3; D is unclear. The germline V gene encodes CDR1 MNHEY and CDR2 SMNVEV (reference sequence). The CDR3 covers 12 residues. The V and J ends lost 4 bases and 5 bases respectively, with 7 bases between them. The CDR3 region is CASSSNRDTQYF. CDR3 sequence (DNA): TGTGCCAGCAGTTCGAATAGAGATACGCAGTATTTT.

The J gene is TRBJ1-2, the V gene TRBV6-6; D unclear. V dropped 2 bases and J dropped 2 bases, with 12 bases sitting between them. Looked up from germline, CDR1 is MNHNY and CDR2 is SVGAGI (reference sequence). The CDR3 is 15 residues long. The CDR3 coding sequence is TGTGCCAGCAGTTACGGTTTTGAAGAGAACTATGGCTACACCTTC. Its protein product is CASSYGFEENYGYTF.

CDR3 residues: CASSAHRDYNSPLHF. As DNA, the CDR3 is TGTGCCAGTAGTGCACACAGGGACTATAATTCACCCCTCCACTTT. The chain links TRBV19 to TRBJ1-6; a weak D match, TRBD1 (6 bases). Per the germline V gene, CDR1 is LNHDA and CDR2 is SQIVND (reference sequence). V lost 5 bases, J lost 3 bases, and 11 bases lay in between. The CDR3 consists of 15 residues.

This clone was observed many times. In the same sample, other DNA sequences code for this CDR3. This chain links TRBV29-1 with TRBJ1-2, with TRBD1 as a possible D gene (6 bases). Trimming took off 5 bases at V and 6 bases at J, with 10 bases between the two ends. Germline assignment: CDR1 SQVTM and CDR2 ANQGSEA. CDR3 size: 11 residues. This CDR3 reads CSVLGGDGYTF. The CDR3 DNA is TGCAGCGTTCTTGGGGGCGATGGCTACACCTTC.

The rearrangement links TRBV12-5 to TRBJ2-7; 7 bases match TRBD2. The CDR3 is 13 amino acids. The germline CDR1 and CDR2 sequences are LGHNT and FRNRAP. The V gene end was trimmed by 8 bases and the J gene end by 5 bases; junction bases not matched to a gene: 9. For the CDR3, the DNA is TGTGCTAGTTTGGGGGGAGGGTACGACGAGCAGTACTTC. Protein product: CASLGGGYDEQYF.

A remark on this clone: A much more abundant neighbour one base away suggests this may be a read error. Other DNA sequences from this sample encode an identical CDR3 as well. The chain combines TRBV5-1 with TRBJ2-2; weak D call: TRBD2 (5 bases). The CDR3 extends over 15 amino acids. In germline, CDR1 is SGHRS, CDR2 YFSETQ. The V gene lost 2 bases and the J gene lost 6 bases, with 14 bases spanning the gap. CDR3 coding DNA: TGCGCCAGCAGCTTTGGACCAGGAGGTTCCGGGGAGCTGTTTTTT. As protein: CASSFGPGGSGELFF.

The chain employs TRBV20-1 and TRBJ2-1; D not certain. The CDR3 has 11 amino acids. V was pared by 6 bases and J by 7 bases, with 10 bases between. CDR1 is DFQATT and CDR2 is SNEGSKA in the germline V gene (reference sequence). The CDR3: CSAPLWNEQFF. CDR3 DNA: TGCAGTGCCCCTCTATGGAATGAGCAGTTCTTC.

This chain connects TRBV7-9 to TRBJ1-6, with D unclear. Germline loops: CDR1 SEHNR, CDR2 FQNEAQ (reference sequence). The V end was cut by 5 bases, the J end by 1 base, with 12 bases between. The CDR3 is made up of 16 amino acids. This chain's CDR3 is CASSPVDVSYNSPLHF. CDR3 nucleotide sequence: TGTGCCAGCAGCCCAGTTGATGTGTCCTATAATTCACCCCTCCACTTT.

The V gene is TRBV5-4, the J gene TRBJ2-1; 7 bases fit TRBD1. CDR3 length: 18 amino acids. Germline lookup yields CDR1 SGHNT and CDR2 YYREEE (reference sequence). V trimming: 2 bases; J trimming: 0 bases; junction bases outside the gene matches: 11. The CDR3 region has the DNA TGTGCCAGCAGCTTTACACAGGGGTCCCCAAGCTCCTACAATGAGCAGTTCTTC. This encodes CASSFTQGSPSSYNEQFF.

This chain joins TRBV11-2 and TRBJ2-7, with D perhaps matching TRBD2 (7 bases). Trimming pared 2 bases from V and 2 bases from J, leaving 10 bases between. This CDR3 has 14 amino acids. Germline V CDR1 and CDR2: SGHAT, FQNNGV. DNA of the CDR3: TGTGCCAGCAGCTTATTGGGGGGGCCCTACGAGCAGTACTTC. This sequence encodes CASSLLGGPYEQYF.

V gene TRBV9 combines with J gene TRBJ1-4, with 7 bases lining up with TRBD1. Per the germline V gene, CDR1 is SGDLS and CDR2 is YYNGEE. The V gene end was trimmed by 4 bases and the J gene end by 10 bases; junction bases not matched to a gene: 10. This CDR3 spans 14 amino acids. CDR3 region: CASSPSGGRLKLFF. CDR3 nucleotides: TGTGCCAGCAGCCCATCAGGGGGGCGCTTAAAACTGTTTTTT.

CDR3 sequence: CASSPGQGAYQPQHF. CDR3 in DNA: TGCGCCAGCAGCCCGGGACAGGGGGCATATCAGCCCCAGCATTTT. The chain employs TRBV4-1 and TRBJ1-5, with 12 bases lining up with TRBD1. V dropped 4 bases and J dropped 5; count of bases not matched to a gene: 3. In germline, CDR1 is MGHRA, CDR2 YSYEKL. The CDR3 is 15 amino acids.

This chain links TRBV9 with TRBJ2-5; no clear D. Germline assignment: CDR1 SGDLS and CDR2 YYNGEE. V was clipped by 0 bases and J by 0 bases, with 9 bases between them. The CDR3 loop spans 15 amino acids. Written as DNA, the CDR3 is TGTGCCAGCAGCGTAGATCCCCATAACCAAGAGACCCAGTACTTC. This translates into CASSVDPHNQETQYF.

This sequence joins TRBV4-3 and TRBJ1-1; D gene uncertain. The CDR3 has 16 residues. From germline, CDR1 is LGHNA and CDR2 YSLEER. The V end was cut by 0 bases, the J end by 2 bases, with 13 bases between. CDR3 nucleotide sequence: TGCGCCAGCAGCCAAGATAAGACACCTTTTAACACTGAAGCTTTCTTT. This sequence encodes CASSQDKTPFNTEAFF.

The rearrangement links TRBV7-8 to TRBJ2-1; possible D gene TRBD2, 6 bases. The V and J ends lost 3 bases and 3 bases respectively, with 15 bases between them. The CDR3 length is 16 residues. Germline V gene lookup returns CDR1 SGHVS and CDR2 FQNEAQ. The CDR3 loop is CASSFFSGVYYNEQFF. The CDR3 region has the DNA TGTGCCAGCAGCTTTTTTAGCGGAGTTTACTACAATGAGCAGTTCTTC. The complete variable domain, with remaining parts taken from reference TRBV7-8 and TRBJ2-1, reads GAGVSQSPRYKVAKRGQDVALRCDPISGHVSLFWYQQALGQGPEFLTYFQNEAQLDKSGLPSDRFFAERPEGSVSTLKIQRTQQEDSAVYLCASSFFSGVYYNEQFFGPGTRLTVL.

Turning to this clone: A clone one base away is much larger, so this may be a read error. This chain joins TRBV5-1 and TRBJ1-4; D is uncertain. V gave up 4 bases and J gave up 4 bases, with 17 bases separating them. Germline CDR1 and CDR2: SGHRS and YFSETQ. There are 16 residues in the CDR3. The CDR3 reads CASSPFIRKGNEKLFF. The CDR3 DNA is TGCGCCAGCAGCCCGTTTATCAGGAAGGGTAATGAAAAACTGTTTTTT.

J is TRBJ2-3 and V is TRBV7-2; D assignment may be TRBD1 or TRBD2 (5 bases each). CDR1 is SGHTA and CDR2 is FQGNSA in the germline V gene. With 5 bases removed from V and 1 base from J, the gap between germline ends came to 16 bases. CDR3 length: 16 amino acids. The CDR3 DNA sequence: TGTGCCAGCAGCGGTGAGTGGGGGAGACGCACAGATACGCAGTATTTT. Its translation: CASSGEWGRRTDTQYF.

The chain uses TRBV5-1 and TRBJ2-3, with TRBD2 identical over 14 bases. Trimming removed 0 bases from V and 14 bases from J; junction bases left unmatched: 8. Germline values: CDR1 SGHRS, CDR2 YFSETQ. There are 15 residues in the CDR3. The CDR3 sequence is CASSLVTSGGANRYF. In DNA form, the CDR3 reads TGCGCCAGCAGCTTGGTGACTAGCGGGGGGGCTAACCGGTATTTT.

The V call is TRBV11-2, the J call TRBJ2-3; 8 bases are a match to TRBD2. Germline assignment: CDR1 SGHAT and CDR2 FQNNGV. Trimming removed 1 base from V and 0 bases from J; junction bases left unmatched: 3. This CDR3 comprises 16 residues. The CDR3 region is CASSLVSGGSTDTQYF. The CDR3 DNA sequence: TGTGCCAGCAGCTTAGTTTCGGGGGGGAGCACAGATACGCAGTATTTT.

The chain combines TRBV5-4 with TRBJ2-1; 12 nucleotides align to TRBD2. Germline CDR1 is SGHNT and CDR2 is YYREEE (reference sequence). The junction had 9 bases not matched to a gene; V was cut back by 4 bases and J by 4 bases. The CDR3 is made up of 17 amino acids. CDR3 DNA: TGTGCCAGCAGCGGTTCTAGCGGGGGGGATCTATACAATGAGCAGTTCTTC. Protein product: CASSGSSGGDLYNEQFF.

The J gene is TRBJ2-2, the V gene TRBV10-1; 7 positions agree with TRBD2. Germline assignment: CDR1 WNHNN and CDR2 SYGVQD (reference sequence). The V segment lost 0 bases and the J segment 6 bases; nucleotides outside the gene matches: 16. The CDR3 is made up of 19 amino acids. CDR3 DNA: TGCGCCAGCAGTGAGTCGGTTAGGGAGCGGGGAGGGATTTCCGGGGAGCTGTTTTTT. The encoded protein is CASSESVRERGGISGELFF.

In nucleotides, the CDR3 is TGTGCCAGCAGCATGGACAGGGGGAACTATGGCTACACCTTC. Its translation is CASSMDRGNYGYTF. J is TRBJ1-2 and V is TRBV9; 10 bases map to TRBD1. Germline V gene lookup returns CDR1 SGDLS and CDR2 YYNGEE. This CDR3 region has 14 residues. J was trimmed by 2 bases and V by 4 bases; bases with no gene match: 2.